This T cell receptor beta chain was profiled in a study of T cells in Graves' hyperthyroidism and ophthalmopathy. Germline CDR1 MNHEY, CDR2 SMNVEV (reference sequence). This CDR3 region has 14 residues. The V and J ends lost 3 bases and 3 bases respectively, with 12 bases between them. TCR beta CDR3 regions were amplified from RNA transcripts. Primed by the HTBI set, a first-round RT-PCR was run on the TCR CDR3. TCRdb re-derived calls from the multiplex PCR reads in MiXCR, one entry per CDR3 protein. The sample includes about 350,000 distinct CDR3 sequences, 17% seen only once; the top ten take roughly a third.

Sequenced material: blood. This TCR was sampled from a young woman with Graves' hyperthyroidism that later progressed to Graves' ophthalmopathy. The rearrangement uses TRBV27 and TRBJ2-7; possibly TRBD2 for D (6 bases). The CDR3 coding sequence is TGTGCCAGCAGTTTTACTAGCATGATCTACGAGCAGTACTTC. Its translation is CASSFTSMIYEQYF.